The 17 T cell receptor beta chains presented below share a single source sample, sequenced in a study of cytomegalovirus exposure and HLA in healthy donors. Both 60 Vbeta primers and 13 Jbeta primers went into the PCR. Data came from immunoSEQ multiplex PCR; TCRdb stores just in-frame clones and leaves some out. The sample holds about 120,000 clones, roughly 80% seen once. The sample comprised PBMCs. The origin of the receptors is a man between 60 and 70 years old in good health and CMV-seropositive.

The chain has TRBV30 and TRBJ2-7; D is possibly TRBD1 (6 bases). CDR3 length: 13 residues. The ends were cut back, 1 base at V and 6 bases at J, with 13 bases in the middle. Germline assignment: CDR1 GTSNPN and CDR2 SVGIG (reference sequence). The CDR3 DNA follows: TGTGCCTGGAGTGCGAACAGGGTGGGCGAGCAGTACTTC. Amino acids: CAWSANRVGEQYF.

The V and J genes are TRBV6-5 and TRBJ2-7; TRBD2 aligns across 10 bases. CDR1 is MNHEY, CDR2 SVGAGI, per germline. Losses at the gene ends were 3 bases for V and 7 bases for J; bases not matched to a gene: 6. CDR3 length: 14 amino acids. The chain's CDR3 is CASSYWRTSGEQYF. Written as DNA, the CDR3 is TGTGCCAGCAGTTATTGGCGGACTAGCGGTGAGCAGTACTTC.

The rearrangement uses TRBV5-1 and TRBJ1-1, with D perhaps TRBD1 (5 bases). Trimming took 0 bases from V and 4 from J, leaving 13 bases between them. This CDR3 is built from 15 residues. From germline, CDR1 is SGHRS and CDR2 YFSETQ. CDR3 in amino acids: CASSLEVGGGTEAFF. CDR3 in DNA: TGCGCCAGCAGCTTGGAAGTTGGGGGGGGCACTGAAGCTTTCTTT.

V usage is TRBV9 and J usage is TRBJ1-3; D is undetermined. The CDR3 runs to 15 residues. The V and J ends lost 2 bases and 2 bases respectively, with 11 bases between them. The germline CDR1 and CDR2 sequences are SGDLS and YYNGEE. The CDR3 loop reads CASSVGGMAGNTIYF. CDR3 coding DNA: TGTGCCAGCAGCGTGGGCGGGATGGCTGGAAACACCATATATTTT.

The V call is TRBV6-1, the J call TRBJ1-2; D ambiguous. Trimming removed 8 bases at V and 3 bases at J, with 10 bases between. The CDR3 is made up of 12 amino acids. CDR1 and CDR2 (germline): MNHNS, SASEGT. CDR3 nucleotides: TGTGCCAGCGGCGGCTCCTACTATGGCTACACCTTC. Protein: CASGGSYYGYTF.

This chain connects TRBV9 to TRBJ2-3; D might be TRBD2 (5 bases). The V end was cut by 3 bases, the J end by 0 bases, with 11 bases between. This CDR3 contains 15 residues. Germline V gene sequence: CDR1 SGDLS, CDR2 YYNGEE. The DNA of the CDR3 is TGTGCCAGCAGCGGATCTAGCTTTAGCACAGATACGCAGTATTTT. Its translation is CASSGSSFSTDTQYF.

This rearrangement joins TRBV7-2 to TRBJ2-7, with 15 bases matching TRBD2. This CDR3 region has 17 residues. Germline assignment: CDR1 SGHTA and CDR2 FQGNSA. V was clipped by 0 bases and J by 5 bases; unmatched bases: 5. In DNA form, the CDR3 reads TGTGCCAGCAGCTTAGCGGGGACTAGCGGGAGGTACCACGAGCAGTACTTC. This codes for CASSLAGTSGRYHEQYF.

The J gene is TRBJ2-1, the V gene TRBV19, with D perhaps TRBD1 (5 bases). Trimming pared 7 bases from V and 5 bases from J, leaving 9 bases between. Germline CDR1 and CDR2: LNHDA and SQIVND (reference sequence). The CDR3 is made up of 12 amino acids. The CDR3 region has the DNA TGTGCCAGTAAGCAGGGCCACAATGAGCAGTTCTTC. It encodes CASKQGHNEQFF.

In DNA, the CDR3 is TGTGCCATCAGTGATAGGACAGGGGGGATTAACCAAGAGACCCAGTACTTC. Protein product: CAISDRTGGINQETQYF. This chain joins TRBV10-3 and TRBJ2-5; 10 positions match TRBD1. CDR3 size: 17 residues. The J segment lost 0 bases and the V segment lost 3 bases, leaving 7 bases of the junction unmatched. Germline V gives CDR1 ENHRY, CDR2 SYGVKD.

The V gene is TRBV7-3, the J gene TRBJ2-4, with D maybe TRBD2 (5 bases). Trimming stripped 2 bases from V and 7 bases from J, with 9 bases between. The CDR3 sequence is 13 residues long. CDR1 is SGHTA and CDR2 is FQGTGA in the germline V gene. The CDR3 region is CASSLDGMNIQYF. The CDR3 DNA reads TGTGCCAGCAGCTTAGACGGGATGAACATTCAGTACTTC.

The chain couples TRBV9 to TRBJ1-4; a possible D gene is TRBD1 (5 bases). V was pared by 3 bases and J by 4 bases, with 7 bases between. The CDR3 sequence is 13 residues long. Per germline, CDR1 SGDLS and CDR2 YYNGEE. The CDR3 spells CASSGQLNEKLFF. The DNA for the CDR3 is TGTGCCAGCAGCGGACAGCTTAATGAAAAACTGTTTTTT.

This chain links TRBV7-6 with TRBJ2-1, with D perhaps matching TRBD1 (5 bases). Germline loops: CDR1 SGHVS, CDR2 FNYEAQ. The CDR3 extends over 15 amino acids. Trimming left V 0 bases short and J 7 bases short, with 13 bases between. Here the CDR3 reads CASSLAARGGNEQFF. In nucleotides, the CDR3 is TGTGCCAGCAGCTTAGCAGCTAGGGGTGGAAATGAGCAGTTCTTC.

V is TRBV9 and J is TRBJ1-3; D is unclear. V lost 4 bases to trimming and J lost 0 bases, with 11 bases between them. Germline V gene lookup returns CDR1 SGDLS and CDR2 YYNGEE. This CDR3 comprises 15 residues. CDR3: CASSPQHSSGNTIYF. CDR3 nucleotide sequence: TGTGCCAGCAGCCCCCAACACAGCTCTGGAAACACCATATATTTT.

The V and J genes are TRBV6-4 and TRBJ1-1, with D maybe TRBD1 (6 bases). The V gene lost 6 bases and the J gene lost 3 bases, with 11 bases spanning the gap. CDR1 and CDR2 (germline): MRHNA, SNTAGT. This CDR3 region has 13 residues. CDR3 region: CASSQGLHTEAFF. The CDR3 DNA reads TGTGCCAGCAGCCAGGGGTTGCACACTGAAGCTTTCTTT.

This clone has only a few counts. The chain uses TRBV9 and TRBJ2-3, with 8 bases fitting TRBD1. This CDR3 region has 16 residues. With V trimmed by 4 bases and J by 5 bases, 12 bases remained unmatched. In germline, CDR1 is SGDLS, CDR2 YYNGEE. This CDR3 reads CASSIQQDRAGDTQYF. CDR3 bases: TGTGCCAGCAGCATCCAACAGGACAGGGCGGGAGATACGCAGTATTTT.

Only one count was recorded for this clone. The chain uses TRBV11-2 and TRBJ2-2, with D perhaps matching TRBD2 (6 bases). The CDR3 is 16 amino acids. Per the germline V gene, CDR1 is SGHAT and CDR2 is FQNNGV. V lost 5 bases, J lost 4 bases, and 17 bases lay in between. Here the CDR3 DNA reads TGTGCCAGCAGCCCCCCAGGGCTAGCGCTCACCGGGGAGCTGTTTTTT. Translated, it gives CASSPPGLALTGELFF.

Only a few counts were recorded for this clone. The J gene is TRBJ2-5, the V gene TRBV10-2; 7 bases map to TRBD1. The tail of the sequence fits TRBJ2-7 better, so the J call may be wrong. Germline values: CDR1 WSHSY, CDR2 SAAADI. CDR3 size: 16 residues. The CDR3 DNA reads as TGCGCCAGCACGCTGGTTGAAAATATAGGGGGCAACGAGCAGTACTTC. It encodes CASTLVENIGGNEQYF.